These 20 T cell receptor beta chains came from one sample sequenced in a study of blood T cells in healthy people across ages. Then a second PCR, running about 6 to 11 cycles, was carried out with a sample-barcoded 5' primer and a J-beta primer mix. TCRdb re-derived calls from the 5' RACE reads in MiXCR, one entry per CDR3 protein. The sample includes under 1,100,000 distinct CDR3 sequences, approximately 25% of them seen just once. These same records also appear under a second study, on T cells of mothers and their children.

The sample taken for sequencing was blood. The receptors come from a girl aged 2 to 9 in good health.

This clonotype has only a few counts. The chain joins TRBV7-9 to TRBJ1-3, with a weak D call TRBD1 (5 bases). CDR3 size: 17 residues. V gave up 7 bases and J gave up 2 bases, with 21 bases separating them. The germline V gene has CDR1 SEHNR and CDR2 FQNEAQ (reference sequence). DNA for the CDR3: TGTGCCAGCAACCTAAATTCTGGGCAGGGACCTGGAAACACCATATATTTT. This translates into CASNLNSGQGPGNTIYF.

This clonotype was counted only a few times. The chain couples TRBV4-2 to TRBJ2-1; the match to TRBD2 covers 10 bases. The CDR3 has 16 amino acids. The junction had 7 bases not matched to a gene; V was cut back by 3 bases and J by 5 bases. The germline CDR1 and CDR2 sequences are LGHNA and YNFKEQ. The CDR3 DNA sequence: TGTGCCAGCAGCCAGCAGGGACTAGCGTACAACAATGAGCAGTTCTTC. It codes for CASSQQGLAYNNEQFF.

This rearrangement joins TRBV6-5 to TRBJ1-1; D is undetermined. V lost 2 bases, J lost 3 bases, and 10 bases lay in between. The CDR3 is made up of 14 amino acids. CDR1 MNHEY and CDR2 SVGAGI come from the germline V gene. CDR3 DNA: TGTGCCAGCAGTTACGGAGGGAGGGACACTGAAGCTTTCTTT. As protein: CASSYGGRDTEAFF.

The table lists this clonotype with a few counts. V usage is TRBV29-1 and J usage is TRBJ1-4, with 10 bases that match TRBD1. Germline CDR1 is SQVTM and CDR2 is ANQGSEA. CDR3 length: 15 residues. Trimming removed 7 bases from V and 8 bases from J; junction bases left unmatched: 13. The CDR3 nucleotides read TGCAGCGCCGGGACAGGGGAGGGGGCTAGAGAAAAACTGTTTTTT. Encoded protein: CSAGTGEGAREKLFF.

The J gene is TRBJ2-3, the V gene TRBV7-9, with D perhaps being TRBD1 or TRBD2 (5 bases each). The V end lost 5 bases, the J end lost 5 bases, and 14 bases lay between the germline ends. This CDR3 has 14 amino acids. Germline V gives CDR1 SEHNR, CDR2 FQNEAQ (reference sequence). The CDR3 sequence: CASSPFLGEDTQYF. CDR3 sequence (DNA): TGTGCCAGCAGCCCTTTCTTGGGGGAAGATACGCAGTATTTT.

The CDR3 spells CSARDHSTYGYTF. The DNA of the CDR3 is TGCAGTGCTAGAGATCACAGCACCTATGGCTACACCTTC. J is TRBJ1-2 and V is TRBV20-1; D is undetermined. The CDR3 extends over 13 amino acids. In germline, CDR1 is DFQATT, CDR2 SNEGSKA (reference sequence). Trimming pared 0 bases from V and 4 bases from J, leaving 9 bases between.

The rearrangement joins TRBV12-3 or TRBV12-4 to TRBJ2-7; 10 nucleotides agree with TRBD1. The CDR3 length is 15 residues. V lost 6 bases to trimming and J lost 2 bases; unmatched junction nucleotides: 7. DNA of the CDR3: TGTGCCAGCAGCCCCAGGACAGGGGGGACCTACGAGCAGTACTTC. Translation: CASSPRTGGTYEQYF.

This chain connects TRBV7-9 to TRBJ2-1, with D tentatively TRBD2 (5 bases). The germline CDR1 and CDR2 sequences are SEHNR and FQNEAQ (reference sequence). The CDR3 loop spans 16 amino acids. V was shortened by 5 bases and J by 7 bases, with 21 bases between the two germline ends. CDR3: CASSASPGIQTNEQFF. The CDR3, as DNA: TGTGCCAGCAGCGCAAGTCCCGGGATCCAAACGAATGAGCAGTTCTTC.

On this clonotype: The junction shows a germline mismatch at one end, possibly a read error. The chain recombines TRBV6-5 with TRBJ2-1; 9 positions agree with TRBD2. There are 18 residues in the CDR3. Germline V CDR1 and CDR2: MNHEY, SVGAGI. The chain's CDR3 is CTSIKPSYSGGYYNEQFF. The CDR3 coding sequence is TGTACCAGCATTAAACCTTCTTATAGCGGGGGATACTACAATGAGCAGTTCTTC.

This sequence joins TRBV6-5 and TRBJ2-5, with unresolved D. Germline V lookup: CDR1 MNHEY, CDR2 SVGAGI. The length of the CDR3 is 17 residues. With 3 bases removed from V and 2 bases from J, the gap between germline ends came to 19 bases. CDR3 protein: CASSYDPGFSRQETQYF. The DNA for the CDR3 is TGTGCCAGCAGTTATGATCCTGGGTTTTCCCGGCAAGAGACCCAGTACTTC.

The genes are TRBV4-2 and TRBJ2-3; D may be TRBD2 (5 bases). Per the germline V gene, CDR1 is LGHNA and CDR2 is YNFKEQ. This CDR3 comprises 14 residues. The V gene lost 3 bases and the J gene lost 2 bases, with 9 bases spanning the gap. The CDR3 region has the DNA TGTGCCAGCAGCCATCCCGGACTCACAGATACGCAGTATTTT. Translating gives CASSHPGLTDTQYF.

This clonotype was counted between two and nine times. This rearrangement joins TRBV7-6 to TRBJ2-2, with 8 bases that match TRBD2. Trimming removed 2 bases from V and 5 bases from J; junction bases left unmatched: 7. The CDR3 runs 16 residues. Per the germline V gene, CDR1 is SGHVS and CDR2 is FNYEAQ. CDR3: CASSLSLAGGTGELFF. In DNA, the CDR3 is TGTGCCAGCAGCTTAAGTCTAGCGGGTGGAACCGGGGAGCTGTTTTTT.

This chain connects TRBV6-2 or TRBV6-3 to TRBJ2-5; 7 positions agree with TRBD1. Germline CDR1 is MNHEY and CDR2 is SVGEGT. Losses at the gene ends were 4 bases for V and 4 bases for J; bases not matched to a gene: 9. CDR3 size: 15 residues. CDR3 region: CASSSIDRARETQYF. Here the CDR3 DNA reads TGTGCCAGCAGTTCTATCGACAGGGCGAGAGAGACCCAGTACTTC.

The J gene is TRBJ1-2, the V gene TRBV6-5, with D hard to call. This CDR3 is 14 amino acids long. Germline V lookup: CDR1 MNHEY, CDR2 SVGAGI. The ends were cut back, 4 bases at V and 3 bases at J, with 12 bases in the middle. In DNA form, the CDR3 reads TGTGCCAGCAGTTCAAGAAGAGGGTACTATGGCTACACCTTC. Its protein product is CASSSRRGYYGYTF.

This clonotype was detected only a few times. The rearrangement uses TRBV28 and TRBJ1-6; D is undetermined. The CDR3 sequence is 16 residues long. V was cut by 6 bases and J by 7 bases, with 19 bases left in between. Looked up from germline, CDR1 is MDHEN and CDR2 is SYDVKM. The CDR3: CASSPPSRVKNSPLHF. As DNA, the CDR3 is TGTGCCAGCAGCCCACCATCAAGGGTGAAGAATTCACCCCTCCACTTT.

This chain uses TRBV5-4 with TRBJ2-5; 9 bases match TRBD1. Losses at the gene ends were 4 bases for V and 3 bases for J; bases not matched to a gene: 16. CDR1 SGHNT and CDR2 YYREEE come from the germline V gene (reference sequence). This CDR3 has 18 amino acids. CDR3 DNA: TGTGCCAGCAGCGTTAGGGACAGGGTAGGGCCCCTGAAAGAGACCCAGTACTTC. Translated: CASSVRDRVGPLKETQYF. Combining the CDR3 with reference TRBV5-4 and TRBJ2-5 gives the whole variable domain ETGVTQSPTHLIKTRGQQVTLRCSSQSGHNTVSWYQQALGQGPQFIFQYYREEENGRGNFPPRFSGLQFPNYSSELNVNALELDDSALYLCASSVRDRVGPLKETQYFGPGTRLLVL.

In this sample, this clonotype turned up a few times. Here the CDR3 DNA reads TGTGCCAGCAGTAACCTACGCTCACAAGAGACCCAGTACTTC. Amino acid sequence: CASSNLRSQETQYF. The chain employs TRBV27 and TRBJ2-5, with unresolved D. The CDR3 spans 14 residues. V shed 5 bases and J shed 2 bases, with 12 bases lying between them. CDR1 and CDR2 (germline): MNHEY, SMNVEV (reference sequence).

This chain uses TRBV9 with TRBJ2-1, with D hard to call. Deletions cut 0 bases from V and 7 bases from J, with 11 bases between. Germline loops: CDR1 SGDLS, CDR2 YYNGEE. The CDR3 extends over 14 amino acids. This CDR3 is CASSVAGGSNEQFF. CDR3 DNA: TGTGCCAGCAGCGTAGCGGGTGGTTCGAATGAGCAGTTCTTC.

This CDR3 reads CAISRGLAGYNEQFF. Here the CDR3 DNA reads TGTGCCATCAGCAGAGGACTAGCGGGGTACAATGAGCAGTTCTTC. The V and J genes are TRBV2 and TRBJ2-5; TRBD2 aligns across 12 bases. Judging by the DNA end, TRBJ2-1 fits better; the J call may be wrong. This CDR3 region has 15 residues. Germline CDR1 is SNHLY and CDR2 is FYNNEI.

Comment on this clonotype: No conserved phenylalanine or tryptophan is present at the end of the CDR3, so a read error is the likely explanation. The J gene is TRBJ1-2, the V gene TRBV3-1, with D possibly being TRBD1 (5 bases). CDR3 length: 15 amino acids. From germline, CDR1 is LGHDT and CDR2 YNNKEL (reference sequence). V was trimmed by 1 base and J by 8 bases, leaving 17 bases between them. For the CDR3, the DNA is TGTGCCAGCAGCCAAGTGGGGCTGACAGAGGAAGGCTACACCCTC. Amino acid sequence: CASSQVGLTEEGYTL.